The present T cell receptor beta chain was sequenced within a study of cytomegalovirus exposure and HLA in healthy donors. With regard to this clone: Its antigen remains unknown.

The primer mix had 60 Vbeta and 13 Jbeta primers. Some clones are missing from TCRdb's copy, which holds only in-frame ones; the method was immunoSEQ multiplex PCR. The sample lists 90,000 to 120,000 clones; around four fifths were seen once. Broader study findings: Trimming of TCR beta V- and J-genes showed a link, identified in a later analysis, to a missense DCLRE1C variant.

CDR3 length: 15 amino acids. The germline gives CDR1 MNHEY, CDR2 SMNVEV (reference sequence). The junction had 5 bases not matched to a gene; V was cut back by 0 bases and J by 4 bases. The sequence was obtained from a woman in her thirties or forties in good health and CMV-seronegative. V is TRBV27 and J is TRBJ1-2; 7 positions match TRBD1. Sequenced material: PBMCs. CDR3 sequence reads: CASSLSTTGVYGYTF. CDR3 DNA sequence: TGTGCCAGCAGTTTATCGACTACAGGGGTCTATGGCTACACCTTC.